Sequencing of this TCR beta chain was carried out in a study of blood T cells in healthy people across ages. Points from the study as a whole: Strong correlation existed between TCR beta diversity and naive T cell percentage.

V trimming: 4 bases; J trimming: 0 bases; junction bases outside the gene matches: 15. The CDR3 is 20 residues long. Germline lookup yields CDR1 SEHNR and CDR2 FQNEAQ (reference sequence). The authors ran a second PCR of 7 to 11 cycles using a sample-barcoded 5' primer and a J-beta primer mix. Each cDNA molecule received a tag from a template-switch adaptor that had 12 random nucleotides. Each of the samples gave a minimum of 3 million paired-end reads that contained CDR3. TCRdb re-called the 5' RACE reads with MiXCR, one entry per CDR3 protein. The sample lists around 780,000 distinct CDR3 sequences; roughly three fifths were seen once. The authors extracted at least 6 micrograms of total RNA per sample. Only a few counts were recorded for this clonotype. Its antigen is undetermined.

The sample was blood. V and J are TRBV7-9 and TRBJ2-1; 10 bases agree with TRBD2. The sequence was collected from a man aged 40-49 years in good health. DNA for the CDR3: TGTGCCAGCAGCTCCCAAATAAAGCGGGAGGGATCCAGCTCCTACAATGAGCAGTTCTTC. Its translation: CASSSQIKREGSSSYNEQFF.